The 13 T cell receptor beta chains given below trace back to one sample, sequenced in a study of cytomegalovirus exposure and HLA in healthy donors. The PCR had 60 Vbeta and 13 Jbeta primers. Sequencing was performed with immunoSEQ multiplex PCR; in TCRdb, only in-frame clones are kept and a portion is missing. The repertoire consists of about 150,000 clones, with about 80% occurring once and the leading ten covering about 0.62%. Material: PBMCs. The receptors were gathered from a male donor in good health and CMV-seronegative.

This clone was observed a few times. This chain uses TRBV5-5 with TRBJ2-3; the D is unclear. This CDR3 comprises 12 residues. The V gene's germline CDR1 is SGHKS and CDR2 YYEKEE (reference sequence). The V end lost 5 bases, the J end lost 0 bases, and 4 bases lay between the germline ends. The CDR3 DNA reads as TGTGCCAGCAGACTGAGCACAGATACGCAGTATTTT. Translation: CASRLSTDTQYF.

CDR3 region: CASSDDGANTEAFF. The CDR3, as DNA: TGTGCCAGCAGTGATGATGGGGCGAACACTGAAGCTTTCTTT. This chain connects TRBV2 to TRBJ1-1, with a tentative D call TRBD1 (5 bases). Germline assignment: CDR1 SNHLY and CDR2 FYNNEI. The V end lost 3 bases, the J end lost 1 base, and 9 bases lay between the germline ends. The CDR3 is 14 amino acids.

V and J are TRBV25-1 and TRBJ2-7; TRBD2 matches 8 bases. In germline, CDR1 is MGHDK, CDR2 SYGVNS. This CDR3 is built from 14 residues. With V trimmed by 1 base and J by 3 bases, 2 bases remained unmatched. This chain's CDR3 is CASSESGGLYEQYF. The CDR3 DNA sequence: TGTGCCAGCAGTGAATCGGGGGGGCTCTACGAGCAGTACTTC.

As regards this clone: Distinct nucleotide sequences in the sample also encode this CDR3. CDR3 DNA: TGTGCCAACATCCTAGGCACGGAGAACACTGAAGCTTTCTTT. Its translation is CANILGTENTEAFF. The chain is built from TRBV11-2 and TRBJ1-1; D not resolved. Trimming removed 10 bases from V and 1 base from J, with 16 bases in between. The CDR3 sequence is 14 residues long. CDR1 and CDR2 (germline): SGHAT, FQNNGV.

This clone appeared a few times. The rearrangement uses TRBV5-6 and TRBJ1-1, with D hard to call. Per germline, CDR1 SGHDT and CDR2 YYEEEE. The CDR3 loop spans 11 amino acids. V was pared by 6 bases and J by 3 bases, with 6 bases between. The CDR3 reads CASTRYTEAFF. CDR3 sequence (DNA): TGTGCCAGCACGAGATACACTGAAGCTTTCTTT.

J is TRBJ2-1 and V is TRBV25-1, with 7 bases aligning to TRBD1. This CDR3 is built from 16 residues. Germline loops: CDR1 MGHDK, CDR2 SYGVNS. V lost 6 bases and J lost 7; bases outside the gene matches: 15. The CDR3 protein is CASSTDPGTGVNEQFF. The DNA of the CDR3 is TGTGCCAGCAGCACTGACCCGGGAACAGGGGTTAATGAGCAGTTCTTC.

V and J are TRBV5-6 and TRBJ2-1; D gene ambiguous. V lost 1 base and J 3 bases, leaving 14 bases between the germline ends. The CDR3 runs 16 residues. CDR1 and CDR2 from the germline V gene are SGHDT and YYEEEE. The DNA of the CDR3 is TGTGCCAGCAGCTTGTATCGACACCGTTTCTACAATGAGCAGTTCTTC. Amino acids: CASSLYRHRFYNEQFF.

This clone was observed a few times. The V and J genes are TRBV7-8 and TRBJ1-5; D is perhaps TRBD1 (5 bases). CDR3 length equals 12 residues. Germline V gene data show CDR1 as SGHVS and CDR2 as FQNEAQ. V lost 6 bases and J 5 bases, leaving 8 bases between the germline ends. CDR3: CASSPGDQPQHF. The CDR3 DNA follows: TGTGCCAGCAGTCCGGGGGATCAGCCCCAGCATTTT.

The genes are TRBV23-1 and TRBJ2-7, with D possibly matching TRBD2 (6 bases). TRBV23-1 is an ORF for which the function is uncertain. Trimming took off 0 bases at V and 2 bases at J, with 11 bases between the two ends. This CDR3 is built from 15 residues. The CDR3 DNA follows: TGCGCCAGCAGTCAATCTCTTCCGGGGGCCTACGAGCAGTACTTC. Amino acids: CASSQSLPGAYEQYF.

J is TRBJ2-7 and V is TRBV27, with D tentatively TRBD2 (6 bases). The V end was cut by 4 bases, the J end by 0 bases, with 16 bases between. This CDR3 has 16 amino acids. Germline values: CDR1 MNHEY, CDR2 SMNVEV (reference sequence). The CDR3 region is CASSSRGAPSSYEQYF. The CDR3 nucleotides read TGTGCCAGCAGTTCCCGCGGGGCGCCGAGCTCCTACGAGCAGTACTTC.

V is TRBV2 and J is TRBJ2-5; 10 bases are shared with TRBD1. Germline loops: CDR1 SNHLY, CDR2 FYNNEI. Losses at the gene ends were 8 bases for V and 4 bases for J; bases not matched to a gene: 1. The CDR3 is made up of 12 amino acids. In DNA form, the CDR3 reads TGTGCCAGCCGGGACAGGGGAGAGACCCAGTACTTC. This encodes CASRDRGETQYF.

The CDR3 DNA reads as TGCGCCAGCAGCTTGCAGACAGGGCTGAACACTGAAGCTTTCTTT. Its translation is CASSLQTGLNTEAFF. V is TRBV5-1 and J is TRBJ1-1, with 7 bases that match TRBD1. Germline V CDR1 and CDR2: SGHRS, YFSETQ. V gave up 1 base and J gave up 0 bases; unmatched junction bases: 3. CDR3 length: 15 residues.

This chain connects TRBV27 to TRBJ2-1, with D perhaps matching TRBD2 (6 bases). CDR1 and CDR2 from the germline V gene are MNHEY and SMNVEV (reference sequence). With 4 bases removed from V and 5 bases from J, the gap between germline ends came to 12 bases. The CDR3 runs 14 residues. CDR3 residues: CASSSISGNNEQFF. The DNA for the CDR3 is TGTGCCAGCAGTTCGATTAGCGGAAACAATGAGCAGTTCTTC.